The clone carrying this T cell receptor (beta chain) was seen repeatedly, ten times or more. The antigen is unknown. This entry comes from a study of molecular identifiers for immune sequencing clone quantification. Study observations and caveats: It was shown that clones above 20 RNA copies held over 99% of effector molecules, but under 1% in naive cells.

MiXCR, run by TCRdb on the PCR reads, gives a single entry per CDR3 protein. The top ten hold 0.7% to 0.95% of the sample, which has 490,000 or so distinct CDR3 sequences, 20% to 25% seen once. The CDR3 is 14 amino acids. V lost 5 bases and J lost 10; bases outside the gene matches: 7. Germline V gene data show CDR1 as SGHAT and CDR2 as FQNNGV. Source material for naive CD8 libraries was 20,000 to 1,000,000 sorted cells, with 10%, 30% or 50% RNA. Researchers sorted naive CD8 T cells as cells that were CD8+CD4-CCR7+CD45RA+. The sequencing input was naive CD8+ T cells from blood, with Jurkat cell RNA spiked in. Subset of the sample: FACS-sorted CD8+CD4-CCR7+CD45RA+ naive T cells. This receptor was taken from a human donor in good health. Some libraries in this study had Jurkat cell RNA spiked in. The chain uses TRBV11-2 and TRBJ2-1; 11 positions agree with TRBD2. CDR3 amino acids: CASSPRLAGYEQFF. In DNA form, the CDR3 reads TGTGCCAGCAGCCCCCGACTAGCGGGGTACGAGCAGTTCTTC. The full variable domain, in which reference TRBV11-2 and TRBJ2-1 provide the parts outside the CDR3, is EAGVAQSPRYKIIEKRQSVAFWCNPISGHATLYWYQQILGQGPKLLIQFQNNGVVDDSQLPKDRFSAERLKGVDSTLKIQPAKLEDSAVYLCASSPRLAGYEQFFGPGTRLTVL.